A single sample is the source of the 23 T cell receptor beta chains below, sequenced in a study of T cells in Graves' hyperthyroidism and ophthalmopathy. Using RNA transcripts as the source, TCR beta CDR3 regions were amplified. HTBI primers drove first-round RT-PCR of the TCR CDR3. TCRdb re-called the multiplex PCR reads through MiXCR, storing one row per CDR3 protein. This sample has 610,000 or so distinct CDR3 sequences, with 46% found just once. Sequenced: peripheral blood or thyroid tissue (not recorded which). These receptors were obtained from a woman younger than 30 with Graves' hyperthyroidism.

This clonotype showed up many times. V gene TRBV29-1 combines with J gene TRBJ1-2; TRBD1 matches 7 bases. Germline CDR1 and CDR2: SQVTM and ANQGSEA. This CDR3 is 15 amino acids long. V was pared by 8 bases and J by 0 bases, with 12 bases of the junction left unmatched. The CDR3 spells CSSMTGWGTNYGYTF. CDR3 nucleotides: TGCAGCTCAATGACAGGGTGGGGGACTAACTATGGCTACACCTTC.

The rearrangement links TRBV27 to TRBJ1-2; weak D call: TRBD1 (5 bases). CDR1 is MNHEY and CDR2 is SMNVEV in the germline V gene (reference sequence). V lost 8 bases to trimming and J lost 1 base, with 17 bases between them. The CDR3 consists of 15 residues. This CDR3 is CASRLLGDGNYGYTF. CDR3 DNA: TGTGCCAGCCGACTTCTCGGGGACGGTAACTATGGCTACACCTTC.

This clonotype was picked up many times. The V call is TRBV2, the J call TRBJ1-2; a weak D match, TRBD1 (6 bases). The CDR3 spans 12 residues. Trimming took off 7 bases at V and 2 bases at J, with 8 bases between the two ends. Germline V gives CDR1 SNHLY, CDR2 FYNNEI. CDR3 in DNA: TGTGCCAGCAATGGACAGAACTATGGCTACACCTTC. Translating gives CASNGQNYGYTF. The complete variable domain, with remaining parts taken from reference TRBV2 and TRBJ1-2, reads EPEVTQTPSHQVTQMGQEVILRCVPISNHLYFYWYRQILGQKVEFLVSFYNNEISEKSEIFDDQFSVERPDGSNFTLKIRSTKLEDSAMYFCASNGQNYGYTFGSGTRLTVV.

This clonotype was picked up a small number of times. The chain is built from TRBV12-3 or TRBV12-4 and TRBJ2-3, with 13 bases lining up with TRBD2. The V and J ends lost 5 bases and 4 bases, in that order; junction bases with no gene match: 6. The CDR3 sequence is 16 residues long. The CDR3: CASSTRTSGRADTQYF. The CDR3 bases are TGTGCCAGCAGTACTAGGACTAGCGGGAGAGCAGATACGCAGTATTTT.

This clonotype occurred many times. The J gene is TRBJ1-1, the V gene TRBV5-8, with D maybe TRBD1 (6 bases). Germline assignment: CDR1 SGHTS and CDR2 YDEGEE. The V end lost 4 bases, the J end lost 4 bases, and 14 bases lay between the germline ends. CDR3 length: 14 amino acids. In nucleotides, the CDR3 is TGTGCCAGCAGCAAGACAGGTCGTTCCACTGAAGCTTTCTTT. Translated, it gives CASSKTGRSTEAFF.

This clonotype occurred many times. J is TRBJ1-5 and V is TRBV20-1; TRBD1 matches at 8 bases. The CDR3 is 13 amino acids. Germline V gene data show CDR1 as DFQATT and CDR2 as SNEGSKA (reference sequence). The V segment lost 6 bases and the J segment 7 bases; nucleotides outside the gene matches: 8. The CDR3 sequence: CSATGQATQPQHF. CDR3 in DNA: TGCAGTGCGACGGGACAGGCAACGCAGCCCCAGCATTTT.

This clonotype was seen at least ten times. This chain links TRBV6-5 with TRBJ1-4; D is uncertain. Germline CDR1 is MNHEY and CDR2 is SVGAGI. Trimming took off 6 bases at V and 5 bases at J, with 10 bases between the two ends. The length of the CDR3 is 13 residues. The CDR3 is CASSKGSNEKLFF. In DNA form, the CDR3 reads TGTGCCAGCAGCAAGGGTTCGAATGAAAAACTGTTTTTT.

In this sample, this clonotype turned up many times. The genes are TRBV6-2 or TRBV6-3 and TRBJ2-7; 9 bases match TRBD1. The CDR3 is 13 amino acids. Losses at the gene ends were 6 bases for V and 3 bases for J; bases not matched to a gene: 3. Germline V lookup: CDR1 MNHEY, CDR2 SVGEGT. The CDR3 DNA reads TGTGCCAGCAGCGACAGGGGGATCTACGAGCAGTACTTC. It codes for CASSDRGIYEQYF.

The chain employs TRBV12-3 or TRBV12-4 and TRBJ1-1, with D possibly matching TRBD1 (5 bases). This CDR3 is 15 amino acids long. Trimming stripped 7 bases from V and 3 bases from J, with 18 bases between. The CDR3 coding sequence is TGTGCCAGCACCGTAGTGCAGGGTTGGTACACTGAAGCTTTCTTT. Its protein product is CASTVVQGWYTEAFF.

CDR3 coding DNA: TGCAGCGTTGAGGGACTAGCGGTGCCGGGACAGCAAGTCTCTGGGGCCAACGTCCTGACTTTC. Its protein product is CSVEGLAVPGQQVSGANVLTF. This chain connects TRBV29-1 to TRBJ2-6; TRBD2 agrees at 11 bases. The CDR3 loop spans 21 amino acids. J gave up 0 bases and V 3 bases, and 16 bases lay outside the gene matches. Germline V CDR1 and CDR2: SQVTM, ANQGSEA.

This clonotype occurred a few times. The chain recombines TRBV4-1 with TRBJ2-7, with 8 bases aligning to TRBD2. The CDR3 sequence is 15 residues long. The V gene end was trimmed by 1 base and the J gene end by 5 bases; junction bases not matched to a gene: 7. The germline V gene encodes CDR1 MGHRA and CDR2 YSYEKL. CDR3 in DNA: TGCGCCAGCAGCCAAGTTTTAAGCGGGAGAAACGAGCAGTACTTC. Protein product: CASSQVLSGRNEQYF.

V usage is TRBV9 and J usage is TRBJ2-7, with 8 bases matching TRBD1. The CDR3 is made up of 11 amino acids. CDR1 and CDR2 (germline): SGDLS, YYNGEE. The V segment lost 10 bases and the J segment 6 bases; nucleotides outside the gene matches: 6. CDR3 DNA sequence: TGTGCCTGGAACAGGGGGTCCGAGCAGTACTTC. Translated: CAWNRGSEQYF.

This chain connects TRBV29-1 to TRBJ1-2; 7 nucleotides agree with TRBD1. Germline CDR1 and CDR2: SQVTM and ANQGSEA. Losses at the gene ends were 8 bases for V and 4 bases for J; bases not matched to a gene: 7. The CDR3 spans 12 residues. The CDR3 protein is CSLSPGGYGYTF. The CDR3 DNA follows: TGCAGCTTGTCGCCAGGGGGCTATGGCTACACCTTC.

In this sample, this clonotype turned up many times. The rearrangement links TRBV15 to TRBJ1-1, with D perhaps TRBD1 (6 bases). CDR1 is LNHNV, CDR2 YYDKDF, per germline (reference sequence). Deletions cut 5 bases from V and 6 bases from J, with 19 bases between. The CDR3 has 15 amino acids. CDR3 nucleotide sequence: TGTGCCACCAGCGGATCGTTGGTGGACAGAGCTGAAGCTTTCTTT. This translates into CATSGSLVDRAEAFF.

This clonotype has a handful of counts. This chain connects TRBV20-1 to TRBJ2-7; TRBD2 matches at 11 bases. The end of the DNA aligns better with TRBJ2-1, so the J call may be wrong. Germline CDR1 is DFQATT and CDR2 is SNEGSKA (reference sequence). This CDR3 spans 13 amino acids. CDR3 loop: CSASTSGKNEQFF. CDR3 in DNA: TGCAGTGCCTCGACTAGCGGGAAAAATGAGCAGTTCTTC.

This clonotype is a singleton in its sample. J is TRBJ2-1 and V is TRBV14; D uncertain. With 0 bases removed from V and 9 bases from J, the gap between germline ends came to 12 bases. The CDR3 covers 14 residues. CDR1 is SGHDN, CDR2 FVKESK, per germline. Here the CDR3 DNA reads TGTGCCAGCAGCCAAGATTCGAACGATGGTGAGCAGTTCTTC. It specifies CASSQDSNDGEQFF. Combining the CDR3 with reference TRBV14 and TRBJ2-1 gives the whole variable domain EAGVTQFPSHSVIEKGQTVTLRCDPISGHDNLYWYRRVMGKEIKFLLHFVKESKQDESGMPNNRFLAERTGGTYSTLKVQPAELEDSGVYFCASSQDSNDGEQFFGPGTRLTVL.

CDR3 protein: CASSSGIYNEQFF. The CDR3 DNA follows: TGTGCCAGCAGTAGCGGGATCTACAATGAGCAGTTCTTC. J is TRBJ2-1 and V is TRBV2; TRBD2 agrees at 7 bases. Germline CDR1 SNHLY, CDR2 FYNNEI. V dropped 5 bases and J dropped 3; count of bases not matched to a gene: 1. The CDR3 covers 13 residues.

This clonotype has a count of ten or more. The J gene is TRBJ2-5, the V gene TRBV6-5, with D perhaps being TRBD1 or TRBD2 (6 bases each). Germline CDR1 and CDR2: MNHEY and SVGAGI. Trimming left V 2 bases short and J 5 bases short, with 21 bases between. The CDR3 has 17 residues. CDR3 sequence reads: CASSYLVHRGRKETQYF. Written as DNA, the CDR3 is TGTGCCAGCAGTTACCTGGTTCACCGGGGGCGGAAGGAGACCCAGTACTTC.

This clonotype was counted at least ten times. The chain joins TRBV12-3 or TRBV12-4 to TRBJ1-2; D uncertain. Trimming pared 3 bases from V and 6 bases from J, leaving 8 bases between. The CDR3 covers 12 residues. The CDR3 here is CASSLPSNGYTF. CDR3 nucleotide sequence: TGTGCCAGCAGTTTGCCCTCGAATGGCTACACCTTC.

The sample holds many counts of this clonotype. The chain is built from TRBV10-3 and TRBJ1-2, with 9 bases lining up with TRBD1. From germline, CDR1 is ENHRY and CDR2 SYGVKD. The V gene end was trimmed by 4 bases and the J gene end by 0 bases; junction bases not matched to a gene: 3. The CDR3 covers 15 residues. CDR3 residues: CAISGTGVSNYGYTF. The CDR3 region has the DNA TGTGCCATCAGTGGGACAGGGGTTTCTAACTATGGCTACACCTTC.

This clonotype was recorded at least ten times. CDR3 protein: CASSATSGNTGELFF. CDR3 DNA: TGTGCCAGCAGCGCGACTAGCGGGAACACCGGGGAGCTGTTTTTT. This chain joins TRBV7-8 and TRBJ2-2, with 9 bases matching TRBD2. The V gene end was trimmed by 5 bases and the J gene end by 1 base; junction bases not matched to a gene: 2. The CDR3 has 15 amino acids. Germline V lookup: CDR1 SGHVS, CDR2 FQNEAQ.

The chain has TRBV10-2 and TRBJ2-5, with 7 bases lining up with TRBD2. The germline gives CDR1 WSHSY, CDR2 SAAADI. The CDR3 is 14 residues long. V dropped 5 bases and J dropped 4; count of bases not matched to a gene: 7. The CDR3 here is CASSKSGKGETQYF. CDR3 coding DNA: TGCGCCAGCAGTAAGAGCGGGAAGGGAGAGACCCAGTACTTC.

This clonotype was seen ten or more times. The junction and the germline gene differ at one end; a read error may be behind it. The chain links TRBV12-5 to TRBJ2-5; D ambiguous. CDR1 is LGHNT, CDR2 FRNRAP, per germline. The CDR3 length is 10 residues. The CDR3 loop is CASDLETQYF. The CDR3 DNA reads as TGTGCTAGTGATTTGGAGACCCAGTACTTC.